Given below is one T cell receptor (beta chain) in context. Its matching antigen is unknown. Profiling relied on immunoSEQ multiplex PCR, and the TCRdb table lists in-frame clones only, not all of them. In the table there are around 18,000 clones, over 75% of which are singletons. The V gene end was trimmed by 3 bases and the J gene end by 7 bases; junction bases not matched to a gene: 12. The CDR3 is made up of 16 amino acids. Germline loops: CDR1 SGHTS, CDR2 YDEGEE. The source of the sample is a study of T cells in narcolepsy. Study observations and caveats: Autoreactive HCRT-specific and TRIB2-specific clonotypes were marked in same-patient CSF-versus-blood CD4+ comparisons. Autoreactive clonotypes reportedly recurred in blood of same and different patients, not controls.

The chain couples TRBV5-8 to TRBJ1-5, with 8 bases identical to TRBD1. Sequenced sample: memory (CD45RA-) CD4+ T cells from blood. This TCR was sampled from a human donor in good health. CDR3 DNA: TGTGCCAGCAGCTCCGGGGACAGGCCGTCGGGACAGCCCCAGCATTTT. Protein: CASSSGDRPSGQPQHF.